Listed here are 22 T cell receptor beta chains from one sample, sequenced in a study of cytomegalovirus exposure and HLA in healthy donors (dated by TCRdb to about 2017). To prepare the library, the immunoSEQ multiplex PCR assay was applied. A mixture of 60 forward primers for TCR Vbeta segments and 13 reverse primers for TCR Jbeta segments was used in the multiplex PCR. In its TCRdb copy, this immuneACCESS table keeps in-frame sequences only and misses some clones. Where compared with another copy, unresolved V genes explain less than half of these, and the others have no known cause. The sample contains 150,000 to 200,000 clones, roughly four fifths of them found a single time. The leading ten clones occupy roughly 3.2% of the sample. Sequencing used PBMCs. These receptors all stem from a man aged 35 to 55 in good health and CMV-seropositive.

The V call is TRBV4-3, the J call TRBJ2-3; 8 bases match TRBD1. After removal of 3 bases from V and 1 base from J, the junction contained 6 bases not matched to a gene. Germline assignment: CDR1 LGHNA and CDR2 YSLEER. The CDR3 runs 16 residues. The CDR3 loop reads CASSQGTGGGTDTQYF. The CDR3 DNA is TGCGCCAGCAGCCAGGGAACAGGGGGTGGCACAGATACGCAGTATTTT.

CDR3 bases: TGCGCCAGCAGCCCTGGACTAAGCACAGATACGCAGTATTTT. It specifies CASSPGLSTDTQYF. The gene calls are TRBV5-1 and TRBJ2-3, with D possibly matching TRBD2 (6 bases). CDR1 and CDR2 (germline): SGHRS, YFSETQ. V was trimmed by 4 bases and J by 0 bases, leaving 9 bases between them. CDR3 length equals 14 residues. Full variable domain (missing parts from reference TRBV5-1 and TRBJ2-3): KAGVTQTPRYLIKTRGQQVTLSCSPISGHRSVSWYQQTPGQGLQFLFEYFSETQRNKGNFPGRFSGRQFSNSRSEMNVSTLELGDSALYLCASSPGLSTDTQYFGPGTRLTVL.

This chain connects TRBV28 to TRBJ1-1; 7 bases align to TRBD1. The CDR3 sequence is 15 residues long. Germline lookup yields CDR1 MDHEN and CDR2 SYDVKM. The V gene end was trimmed by 2 bases and the J gene end by 1 base; junction bases not matched to a gene: 4. The CDR3 reads CASSLPQGQNTEAFF. The CDR3 DNA reads TGTGCCAGCAGTTTACCACAGGGGCAGAACACTGAAGCTTTCTTT.

The chain links TRBV9 to TRBJ2-1; maybe TRBD1 (6 bases). Trimming took off 4 bases at V and 4 bases at J, with 18 bases between the two ends. Germline lookup yields CDR1 SGDLS and CDR2 YYNGEE. This CDR3 contains 16 residues. DNA for the CDR3: TGTGCCAGCAGCAACCGGGTGGGGGCTACTTACAATGAGCAGTTCTTC. This codes for CASSNRVGATYNEQFF. The complete variable domain, with remaining parts taken from reference TRBV9 and TRBJ2-1, reads DSGVTQTPKHLITATGQRVTLRCSPRSGDLSVYWYQQSLDQGLQFLIQYYNGEERAKGNILERFSAQQFPDLHSELNLSSLELGDSALYFCASSNRVGATYNEQFFGPGTRLTVL.

This chain links TRBV18 with TRBJ2-7; 8 bases line up with TRBD2. J lost 4 bases, V lost 2 bases, and 7 bases had no gene match. Germline V gene lookup returns CDR1 KGHSH and CDR2 LQKENI. The CDR3 totals 15 residues. The DNA for the CDR3 is TGTGCCAGCTCACCAGGTCTCAGCGGGGGATACGAGCAGTACTTC. Protein sequence: CASSPGLSGGYEQYF.

The chain combines TRBV5-4 with TRBJ2-7, with 10 bases matching TRBD1. The CDR3 length is 15 residues. The germline V gene has CDR1 SGHNT and CDR2 YYREEE (reference sequence). V shed 3 bases, J shed 4 bases, and the junction held 7 bases outside the gene matches. CDR3 sequence: CASSSPGQGSYEQYF. The CDR3 region has the DNA TGTGCCAGCAGCTCCCCGGGACAGGGGTCATACGAGCAGTACTTC.

The gene calls are TRBV30 and TRBJ1-4, with D perhaps matching TRBD1 (5 bases). Trimming removed 0 bases at V and 11 bases at J, with 10 bases between. The CDR3 contains 12 residues. The germline gives CDR1 GTSNPN, CDR2 SVGIG (reference sequence). CDR3 bases: TGTGCCTGGAGTGTACGAGACAGTAAACTGTTTTTT. This sequence encodes CAWSVRDSKLFF.

The chain links TRBV19 to TRBJ2-3; 8 bases map to TRBD2. The J segment lost 6 bases and the V segment lost 5 bases, leaving 13 bases of the junction unmatched. The CDR3 has 16 amino acids. The germline V gene has CDR1 LNHDA and CDR2 SQIVND (reference sequence). The CDR3 nucleotides are TGTGCCAGTAGTCGGGTAGCGGGAAGGTTATCTGATACGCAGTATTTT. As protein: CASSRVAGRLSDTQYF.

This clone has only one observation. V is TRBV11-2 and J is TRBJ2-3; D perhaps matches TRBD2 (5 bases). Trimming pared 1 base from V and 0 bases from J, leaving 14 bases between. Germline V gene data show CDR1 as SGHAT and CDR2 as FQNNGV. This CDR3 comprises 17 residues. CDR3 sequence: CASSLGVLGSSTDTQYF. Written as DNA, the CDR3 is TGTGCCAGCAGCTTAGGGGTACTAGGTTCTAGCACAGATACGCAGTATTTT.

The V and J genes are TRBV7-8 and TRBJ1-2; TRBD1 might be the D (5 bases). V lost 5 bases, J lost 6 bases, and 16 bases lay in between. The CDR3 has 14 amino acids. CDR1 and CDR2 from the germline V gene are SGHVS and FQNEAQ. In DNA, the CDR3 is TGTGCCAGCAGCCTTGCCCTGGGGGGGGATGGCTACACCTTC. Amino acid sequence: CASSLALGGDGYTF.

The count of this clone is one. The CDR3 here is CASSEAAQRAEAFF. The CDR3 nucleotides read TGTGCCAGCAGTGAAGCTGCTCAGCGGGCTGAAGCTTTCTTT. The chain combines TRBV2 with TRBJ1-1; D is uncertain. The CDR3 extends over 14 amino acids. CDR1 and CDR2 (germline): SNHLY, FYNNEI. Deletions cut 0 bases from V and 6 bases from J, with 11 bases between.

This clone has more than one count but fewer than ten. The chain recombines TRBV25-1 with TRBJ2-2, with 9 positions matching TRBD2. V shed 4 bases and J 4 bases; nucleotides not matched to a gene: 4. Germline assignment: CDR1 MGHDK and CDR2 SYGVNS. CDR3 size: 15 residues. The CDR3 coding sequence is TGTGCCAGCAGTGCCCTTAGCGGGGGCACCGGGGAGCTGTTTTTT. Protein product: CASSALSGGTGELFF.

In this sample, this clone turned up once. V and J are TRBV4-2 and TRBJ2-3; 7 nucleotides line up with TRBD2. Unmatched junction bases numbered 5, after V lost 0 bases and J lost 2 bases. The CDR3 consists of 16 residues. Germline-derived CDR1 and CDR2 are LGHNA and YNFKEQ. CDR3 DNA sequence: TGTGCCAGCAGCCAAGATCAACTAGCGAACACAGATACGCAGTATTTT. It translates to CASSQDQLANTDTQYF.

The J gene is TRBJ1-1, the V gene TRBV7-9, with D hard to call. The CDR3 loop spans 14 amino acids. Germline loops: CDR1 SEHNR, CDR2 FQNEAQ (reference sequence). Trimming took 5 bases from V and 5 from J, leaving 15 bases between them. The CDR3 protein is CASSGRAGWTEAFF. As DNA, the CDR3 is TGTGCCAGCAGCGGGAGGGCGGGGTGGACTGAAGCTTTCTTT.

The J gene is TRBJ2-7, the V gene TRBV28, with 10 nucleotides matching TRBD2. Germline assignment: CDR1 MDHEN and CDR2 SYDVKM. V shed 6 bases and J 1 base; nucleotides not matched to a gene: 6. There are 15 residues in the CDR3. The CDR3 region is CASSPEGLASYEQYF. The CDR3 nucleotides are TGTGCCAGCAGCCCAGAGGGACTAGCGTCCTACGAGCAGTACTTC. Full variable domain (missing parts from reference TRBV28 and TRBJ2-7): DVKVTQSSRYLVKRTGEKVFLECVQDMDHENMFWYRQDPGLGLRLIYFSYDVKMKEKGDIPEGYSVSREKKERFSLILESASTNQTSMYLCASSPEGLASYEQYFGPGTRLTVT.

This chain joins TRBV5-1 and TRBJ2-6, with D maybe TRBD1 (6 bases). The CDR3 is 16 amino acids. Germline V lookup: CDR1 SGHRS, CDR2 YFSETQ. V was cut by 4 bases and J by 0 bases, with 11 bases left in between. CDR3 residues: CASSRTGFSGANVLTF. CDR3 DNA: TGCGCCAGCAGCCGAACAGGGTTCTCTGGGGCCAACGTCCTGACTTTC.

The J gene is TRBJ2-7, the V gene TRBV5-1, with D possibly TRBD1 on 5 matching bases. The V and J ends lost 4 bases and 5 bases respectively, with 13 bases between them. CDR3 length: 13 amino acids. CDR1 is SGHRS and CDR2 is YFSETQ in the germline V gene. This CDR3 is CASSDVGAHEQYF. In DNA form, the CDR3 reads TGCGCCAGCAGCGACGTAGGGGCCCACGAGCAGTACTTC.

The chain has TRBV4-1 and TRBJ2-7; 13 positions match TRBD2. Trimming removed 4 bases from V and 2 bases from J; junction bases left unmatched: 2. The V gene's germline CDR1 is MGHRA and CDR2 YSYEKL. The CDR3 runs 15 residues. CDR3 sequence (DNA): TGCGCCAGCAGCCGGACTAGCGGGAGAACCTACGAGCAGTACTTC. It translates to CASSRTSGRTYEQYF.

This chain joins TRBV11-2 and TRBJ1-2; D uncertain. Germline CDR1 and CDR2: SGHAT and FQNNGV. Deletions cut 1 base from V and 5 bases from J, with 14 bases between. The CDR3 is 15 residues long. CDR3 in DNA: TGTGCCAGCAGCTTAGGTCAGTCGAGGTCTTATGGCTACACCTTC. Its translation is CASSLGQSRSYGYTF.

J is TRBJ2-3 and V is TRBV28, with 8 bases fitting TRBD2. Unmatched junction bases numbered 1, after V lost 5 bases and J lost 3 bases. Germline V CDR1 and CDR2: MDHEN, SYDVKM. This CDR3 has 13 residues. CDR3 sequence reads: CASSPGGTDTQYF. CDR3 coding DNA: TGTGCCAGCAGTCCGGGAGGGACAGATACGCAGTATTTT.

The V call is TRBV19, the J call TRBJ2-3; D may be TRBD2 (5 bases). Germline V gene data show CDR1 as LNHDA and CDR2 as SQIVND (reference sequence). This CDR3 is built from 14 residues. V gave up 4 bases and J gave up 0 bases, with 8 bases separating them. The CDR3 DNA sequence: TGTGCCAGTAGTACGGGATTTAGCACAGATACGCAGTATTTT. Protein: CASSTGFSTDTQYF.

This chain links TRBV19 with TRBJ2-3; 13 bases agree with TRBD2. V shed 2 bases and J 3 bases; nucleotides not matched to a gene: 5. Per germline, CDR1 LNHDA and CDR2 SQIVND (reference sequence). This CDR3 spans 17 amino acids. The CDR3 sequence is CASSIQWTSGGTDTQYF. CDR3 in DNA: TGTGCCAGTAGTATACAATGGACTAGCGGGGGAACAGATACGCAGTATTTT.